The clone carrying this T cell receptor beta chain was seen more than once but under ten times. Its target is not known. This record belongs to a study of T cell repertoires in cytomegalovirus infection. Across the whole study: Indicated by public TCR beta signatures were CMV infection and matching HLA type. Overall study findings and caveats: HLA-C-restricted, CMV-specific TCR beta clonotypes were dominant ex vivo. Cumulated frequencies of public TCR beta families served to identify carriers of CMV plus the relevant HLA.

This CDR3 contains 14 residues. Trimming took 9 bases from V and 0 from J, leaving 13 bases between them. CDR1 is SGHRS, CDR2 YFSETQ, per germline. MiXCR was run by TCRdb on the reads, yielding one entry per CDR3 protein. In the table there are 300,000 or so distinct CDR3 sequences, about a tenth of which are singletons. This TCR was sampled from a human donor in good health (CMV status not recorded). Some clones in this sample may be carry-over from other donors' samples. The sample comprised PBMCs. This rearrangement joins TRBV5-1 to TRBJ2-4, with D possibly being TRBD1 or TRBD2 (6 bases each). The CDR3 loop reads CATLRGEAKNIQYF. CDR3 in DNA: TGCGCCACCCTGAGGGGGGAAGCCAAAAACATTCAGTACTTC. The entire variable domain, with the rest obtained from reference TRBV5-1 and TRBJ2-4, is as follows: KAGVTQTPRYLIKTRGQQVTLSCSPISGHRSVSWYQQTPGQGLQFLFEYFSETQRNKGNFPGRFSGRQFSNSRSEMNVSTLELGDSALYLCATLRGEAKNIQYFGAGTRLSVL.